The 19 T cell receptor beta chains given below trace back to one sample, sequenced in a study of blood T cell repertoires in COVID-19. Profiled with immunoSEQ multiplex PCR; TCRdb holds only in-frame clones, not every one. Here the sample spans 130,000 to 150,000 clones, 84% being singletons. The sample consisted of peripheral blood. The receptor source for this set is a human donor in a cohort sampled during active COVID-19.

The rearrangement links TRBV4-2 to TRBJ1-1; no definite D call. Deletions cut 0 bases from V and 7 bases from J, with 3 bases between. Looked up from germline, CDR1 is LGHNA and CDR2 is YNFKEQ. The CDR3 runs 11 residues. CDR3 bases: TGTGCCAGCAGCCAAGACAGTGAAGCTTTCTTT. It codes for CASSQDSEAFF.

CDR3 in amino acids: CASRGSAVSLHF. CDR3 sequence (DNA): TGTGCCAGTAGGGGGAGTGCTGTGTCCCTCCACTTT. The rearrangement joins TRBV28 to TRBJ1-6; D perhaps matches TRBD1 (6 bases). This CDR3 spans 12 amino acids. Per the germline V gene, CDR1 is MDHEN and CDR2 is SYDVKM. Between the trimmed V and J ends, which lost 9 bases and 14 bases, there was a span of 17 bases.

This clone came up a few times. The chain's CDR3 is CASSLGGVAYEQYF. In nucleotides, the CDR3 is TGCGCCAGCAGCTTAGGGGGCGTTGCCTACGAGCAGTACTTC. The gene calls are TRBV5-1 and TRBJ2-7; 7 bases line up with TRBD1. This CDR3 is built from 14 residues. The V and J ends lost 2 bases and 2 bases, in that order; junction bases with no gene match: 4. The germline V gene encodes CDR1 SGHRS and CDR2 YFSETQ.

CDR3 bases: TGTGCCAACGAGACAGGGCAGGGACAGCCCCAGCATTTT. It yields the protein CANETGQGQPQHF. The rearrangement links TRBV5-4 to TRBJ1-5; 7 nucleotides line up with TRBD1. The CDR3 loop spans 13 amino acids. The germline V gene encodes CDR1 SGHNT and CDR2 YYREEE (reference sequence). V shed 9 bases and J 7 bases; nucleotides not matched to a gene: 10. The full variable domain, in which reference TRBV5-4 and TRBJ1-5 provide the parts outside the CDR3, is ETGVTQSPTHLIKTRGQQVTLRCSSQSGHNTVSWYQQALGQGPQFIFQYYREEENGRGNFPPRFSGLQFPNYSSELNVNALELDDSALYLCANETGQGQPQHFGDGTRLSIL.

V and J are TRBV24-1 and TRBJ2-1; D may be TRBD2 (5 bases). The CDR3 is 12 residues long. Germline V gene sequence: CDR1 KGHDR, CDR2 SFDVKD. Trimming shortened V by 11 bases and J by 5 bases, and 12 bases separated the two germline ends. CDR3 loop: CASASWNNEQFF. For the CDR3, the DNA is TGTGCCAGTGCTAGCTGGAACAATGAGCAGTTCTTC.

The chain uses TRBV12-2 and TRBJ1-2; the table's D call, TRBD1, was not checked against the DNA. TRBV12-2 is labeled a pseudogene. CDR3 size: 12 residues. The CDR3, as DNA: TGTGCAAGTCGCGTGGACAGCGGCGGCTACACCTTC. The encoded protein is CASRVDSGGYTF.

The gene calls are TRBV7-2 and TRBJ2-2, with D hard to call. CDR1 is SGHTA, CDR2 FQGNSA, per germline. V lost 8 bases and J lost 0, with 13 bases in between. The CDR3 is 15 amino acids. CDR3 loop: CASSLVAANTGELFF. In DNA form, the CDR3 reads TGTGCCAGCTCCTTAGTGGCGGCGAACACCGGGGAGCTGTTTTTT.

The chain links TRBV6-5 to TRBJ2-5, with unresolved D. V was clipped by 5 bases and J by 5 bases, with 9 bases between them. The CDR3 consists of 12 residues. Germline V gene lookup returns CDR1 MNHEY and CDR2 SVGAGI. CDR3 in amino acids: CASSTSRETQYF. CDR3 nucleotides: TGTGCCAGCAGTACGTCCCGGGAGACCCAGTACTTC.

The chain carries TRBV10-2 and TRBJ2-3; 11 nucleotides align to TRBD2. The length of the CDR3 is 15 residues. The germline V gene encodes CDR1 WSHSY and CDR2 SAAADI. J was trimmed by 2 bases and V by 6 bases; bases with no gene match: 4. This chain's CDR3 is CASRLAGASTDTQYF. DNA for the CDR3: TGCGCCAGCAGACTAGCGGGGGCCTCCACAGATACGCAGTATTTT.

V usage is TRBV6-6 and J usage is TRBJ1-6; TRBD1 matches 7 bases. J gave up 4 bases and V 8 bases, and 8 bases lay outside the gene matches. The CDR3 loop spans 15 amino acids. The germline CDR1 and CDR2 sequences are MNHNY and SVGAGI (reference sequence). The CDR3 is CASSNRQGYNSPLHF. In nucleotides, the CDR3 is TGTGCCAGCTCTAACCGACAGGGATATAATTCACCCCTCCACTTT.

The chain carries TRBV9 and TRBJ2-3, with unresolved D. Germline CDR1 is SGDLS and CDR2 is YYNGEE. This CDR3 contains 12 residues. V lost 2 bases and J 2 bases, leaving 3 bases between the germline ends. DNA for the CDR3: TGTGCCAGCAGCGTTCACACAGATACGCAGTATTTT. Translation gives CASSVHTDTQYF.

V usage is TRBV5-1 and J usage is TRBJ2-3, with 9 bases matching TRBD2. There are 16 residues in the CDR3. CDR1 is SGHRS and CDR2 is YFSETQ in the germline V gene. The V segment lost 3 bases and the J segment 1 base; nucleotides outside the gene matches: 6. CDR3 nucleotides: TGCGCCAGCAGCTCACTCCAGCGGGGGGGCACAGATACGCAGTATTTT. Residues: CASSSLQRGGTDTQYF.

V gene TRBV14 combines with J gene TRBJ1-6; D is uncertain. V shed 2 bases and J shed 0 bases, with 5 bases lying between them. Per the germline V gene, CDR1 is SGHDN and CDR2 is FVKESK. The CDR3 has 15 amino acids. Here the CDR3 reads CASSQYISYNSPLHF. Written as DNA, the CDR3 is TGTGCCAGCAGCCAATATATCTCCTATAATTCACCCCTCCACTTT.

The chain recombines TRBV5-4 with TRBJ2-7, with D possibly matching TRBD2 (6 bases). V lost 5 bases and J 0 bases, leaving 15 bases between the germline ends. The CDR3 is 15 amino acids. Germline CDR1 SGHNT, CDR2 YYREEE (reference sequence). The CDR3 loop is CASSRDSLSSYEQYF. Written as DNA, the CDR3 is TGTGCCAGCAGTCGGGACTCCTTGAGCTCCTACGAGCAGTACTTC.

V and J are TRBV27 and TRBJ2-2; TRBD1 matches at 9 bases. V lost 6 bases to trimming and J lost 7 bases; unmatched junction nucleotides: 6. The germline V gene encodes CDR1 MNHEY and CDR2 SMNVEV (reference sequence). This CDR3 is 14 amino acids long. This CDR3 is CASSATGGYGELFF. For the CDR3, the DNA is TGTGCCAGCAGCGCGACAGGGGGGTACGGGGAGCTGTTTTTT.

The chain recombines TRBV6-1 with TRBJ2-1, with D possibly matching TRBD1 (5 bases). Germline CDR1 reads MNHNS; CDR2 reads SASEGT. This CDR3 comprises 13 residues. The V end was cut by 2 bases, the J end by 9 bases, with 11 bases between. The CDR3 region is CASSELGVGEQFF. CDR3 DNA sequence: TGTGCCAGCAGTGAATTAGGGGTTGGTGAGCAGTTCTTC.

This chain joins TRBV6-2 or TRBV6-3 and TRBJ1-2; unclear D gene. The V gene's germline CDR1 is MNHEY and CDR2 SVGEGT. This CDR3 is built from 11 residues. Between the trimmed V and J ends, which lost 6 bases and 8 bases, there was a span of 10 bases. This chain's CDR3 is CASSRERGYTF. The CDR3 DNA is TGTGCCAGCAGCCGTGAACGGGGCTACACCTTC.

This chain joins TRBV5-1 and TRBJ1-2, with 7 bases matching TRBD1. V lost 4 bases and J lost 5; bases outside the gene matches: 8. The CDR3 has 14 amino acids. Germline CDR1 and CDR2: SGHRS and YFSETQ. Here the CDR3 DNA reads TGCGCCAGCAGCCCAACCACAGGGGCTTATGGCTACACCTTC. Translation gives CASSPTTGAYGYTF. The whole variable domain, remainder taken from reference TRBV5-1 and TRBJ1-2, is KAGVTQTPRYLIKTRGQQVTLSCSPISGHRSVSWYQQTPGQGLQFLFEYFSETQRNKGNFPGRFSGRQFSNSRSEMNVSTLELGDSALYLCASSPTTGAYGYTFGSGTRLTVV.

The chain couples TRBV7-9 to TRBJ2-6, with D tentatively TRBD1 (5 bases). CDR1 is SEHNR and CDR2 is FQNEAQ in the germline V gene (reference sequence). V was clipped by 3 bases and J by 5 bases, with 17 bases between them. The CDR3 runs to 17 residues. CDR3 nucleotides: TGTGCCAGCAGCTTCATAGACAGTGGAAATCGGGCCAACGTCCTGACTTTC. This codes for CASSFIDSGNRANVLTF.